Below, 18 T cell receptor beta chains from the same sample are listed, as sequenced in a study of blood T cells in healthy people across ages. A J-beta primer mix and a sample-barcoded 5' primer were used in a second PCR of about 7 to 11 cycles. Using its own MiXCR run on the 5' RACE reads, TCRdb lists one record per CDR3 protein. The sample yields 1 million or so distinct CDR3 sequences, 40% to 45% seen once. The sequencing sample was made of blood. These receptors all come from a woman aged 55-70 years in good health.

The CDR3 spells CASSLPGPAPSDTQYF. The CDR3 DNA reads TGTGCCAGCAGCCTACCGGGGCCGGCCCCATCAGATACGCAGTATTTT. The chain couples TRBV7-2 to TRBJ2-3; D assignment may be TRBD1 or TRBD2 (5 bases each). Germline-derived CDR1 and CDR2 are SGHTA and FQGNSA. V lost 5 bases and J lost 4, with 19 bases in between. This CDR3 spans 16 amino acids.

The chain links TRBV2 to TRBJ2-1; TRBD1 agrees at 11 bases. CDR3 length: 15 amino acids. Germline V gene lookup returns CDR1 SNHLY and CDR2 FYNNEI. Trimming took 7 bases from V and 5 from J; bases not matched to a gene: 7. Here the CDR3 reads CASIPRTGGDNEQFF. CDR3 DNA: TGTGCCAGCATCCCCCGGACAGGGGGCGACAATGAGCAGTTCTTC.

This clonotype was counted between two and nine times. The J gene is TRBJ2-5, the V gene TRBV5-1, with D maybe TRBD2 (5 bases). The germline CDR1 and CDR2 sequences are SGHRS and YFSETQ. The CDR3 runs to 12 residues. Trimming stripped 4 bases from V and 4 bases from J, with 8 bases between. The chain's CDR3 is CASSREGETQYF. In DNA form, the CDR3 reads TGCGCCAGCAGCAGAGAGGGAGAGACCCAGTACTTC.

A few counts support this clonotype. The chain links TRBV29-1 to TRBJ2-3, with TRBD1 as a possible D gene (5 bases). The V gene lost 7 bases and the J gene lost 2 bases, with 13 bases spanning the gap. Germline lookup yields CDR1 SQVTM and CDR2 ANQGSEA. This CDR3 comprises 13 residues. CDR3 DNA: TGCAGCGCCGACAGTAGCCCCACAGATACGCAGTATTTT. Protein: CSADSSPTDTQYF.

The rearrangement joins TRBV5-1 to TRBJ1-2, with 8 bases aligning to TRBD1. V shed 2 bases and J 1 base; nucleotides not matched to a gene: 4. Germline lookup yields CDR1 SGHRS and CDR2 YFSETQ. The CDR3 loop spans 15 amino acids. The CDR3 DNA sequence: TGCGCCAGCAGCTTTGGGACAGGCCTTAACTATGGCTACACCTTC. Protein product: CASSFGTGLNYGYTF.

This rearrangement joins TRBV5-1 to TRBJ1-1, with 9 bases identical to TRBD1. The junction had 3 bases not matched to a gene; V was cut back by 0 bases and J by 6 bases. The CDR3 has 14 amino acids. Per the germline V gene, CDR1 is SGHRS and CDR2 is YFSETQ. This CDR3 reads CASSLVQGASEAFF. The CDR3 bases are TGCGCCAGCAGCTTGGTACAGGGGGCCTCTGAAGCTTTCTTT.

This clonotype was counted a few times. The CDR3 sequence: CASSLGTRVSVQYF. CDR3 bases: TGTGCCAGCAGCCTCGGGACTAGAGTCTCTGTGCAGTACTTC. V usage is TRBV12-3 or TRBV12-4 and J usage is TRBJ2-7; TRBD2 matches 8 bases. The CDR3 length is 14 residues. V lost 6 bases, J lost 9 bases, and 13 bases stayed unmatched.

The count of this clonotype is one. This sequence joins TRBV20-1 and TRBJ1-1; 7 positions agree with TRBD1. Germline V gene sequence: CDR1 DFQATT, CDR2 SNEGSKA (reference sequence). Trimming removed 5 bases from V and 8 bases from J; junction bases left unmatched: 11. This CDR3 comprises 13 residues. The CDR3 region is CSAHNRGNSEAFF. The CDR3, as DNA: TGCAGTGCTCATAACAGGGGTAACTCCGAAGCTTTCTTT.

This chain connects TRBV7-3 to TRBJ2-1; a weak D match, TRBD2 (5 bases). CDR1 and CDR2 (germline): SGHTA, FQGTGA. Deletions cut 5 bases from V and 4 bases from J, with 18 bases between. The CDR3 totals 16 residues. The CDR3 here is CASSRIGSGDYNEQFF. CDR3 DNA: TGTGCCAGCAGCCGAATTGGGAGTGGGGATTACAATGAGCAGTTCTTC.

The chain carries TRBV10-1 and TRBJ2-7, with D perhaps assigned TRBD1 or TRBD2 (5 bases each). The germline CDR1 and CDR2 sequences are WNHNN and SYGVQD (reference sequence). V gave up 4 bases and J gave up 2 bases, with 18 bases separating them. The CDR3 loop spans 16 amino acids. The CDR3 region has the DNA TGCGCCAGCAGTGTACAGGCTTGGGAGACCACCTACGAGCAGTACTTC. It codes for CASSVQAWETTYEQYF.

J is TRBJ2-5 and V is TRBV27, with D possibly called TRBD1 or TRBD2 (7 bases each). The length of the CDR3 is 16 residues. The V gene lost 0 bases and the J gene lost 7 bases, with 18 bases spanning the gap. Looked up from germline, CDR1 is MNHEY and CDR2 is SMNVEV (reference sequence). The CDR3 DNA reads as TGTGCCAGCAGTTTATCGCCAGGGGGGGGTGGACGGACCCAGTACTTC. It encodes CASSLSPGGGGRTQYF.

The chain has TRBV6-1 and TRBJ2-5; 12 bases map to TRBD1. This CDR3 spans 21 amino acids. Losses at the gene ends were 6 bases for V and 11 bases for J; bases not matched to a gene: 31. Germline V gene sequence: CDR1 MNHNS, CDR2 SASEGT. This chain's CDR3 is CASSSTSPRVQGQGALNEQYF. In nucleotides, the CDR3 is TGTGCCAGCAGCTCAACTAGCCCTCGTGTGCAGGGACAGGGGGCGCTCAATGAGCAGTACTTC.

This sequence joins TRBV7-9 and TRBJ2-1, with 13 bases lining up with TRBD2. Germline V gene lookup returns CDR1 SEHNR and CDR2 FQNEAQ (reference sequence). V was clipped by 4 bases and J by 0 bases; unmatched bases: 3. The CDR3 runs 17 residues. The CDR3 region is CASSSGLAGVSYNEQFF. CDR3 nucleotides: TGTGCCAGCAGCTCCGGACTAGCGGGGGTCTCCTACAATGAGCAGTTCTTC.

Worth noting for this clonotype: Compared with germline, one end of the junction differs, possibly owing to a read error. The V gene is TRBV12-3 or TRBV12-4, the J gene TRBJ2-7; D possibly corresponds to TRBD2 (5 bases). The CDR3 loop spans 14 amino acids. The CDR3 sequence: CAGSRTPQSYEQYF. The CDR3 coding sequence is TGTGCCGGCAGTCGGACTCCGCAATCCTACGAGCAGTACTTC.

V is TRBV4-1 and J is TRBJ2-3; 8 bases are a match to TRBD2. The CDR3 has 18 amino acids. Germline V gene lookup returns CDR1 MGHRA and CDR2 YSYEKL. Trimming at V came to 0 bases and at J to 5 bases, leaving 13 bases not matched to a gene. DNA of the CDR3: TGCGCCAGCAGCCAAGATCGAGAGGGACTAGTCTTGAAAGATACGCAGTATTTT. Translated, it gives CASSQDREGLVLKDTQYF.

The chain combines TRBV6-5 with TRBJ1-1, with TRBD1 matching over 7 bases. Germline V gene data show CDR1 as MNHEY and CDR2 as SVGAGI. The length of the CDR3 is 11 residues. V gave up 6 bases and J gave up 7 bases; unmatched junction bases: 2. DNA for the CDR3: TGTGCCAGCAGCCCAGGGGGTGAAGCTTTCTTT. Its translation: CASSPGGEAFF.

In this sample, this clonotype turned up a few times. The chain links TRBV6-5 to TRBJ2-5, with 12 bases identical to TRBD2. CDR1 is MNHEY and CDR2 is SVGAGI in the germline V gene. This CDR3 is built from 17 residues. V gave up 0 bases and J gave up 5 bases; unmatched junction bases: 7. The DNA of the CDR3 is TGTGCCAGCAGTTACTCACCTAGCGGGAGGGCCGGGGAGACCCAGTACTTC. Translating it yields CASSYSPSGRAGETQYF.

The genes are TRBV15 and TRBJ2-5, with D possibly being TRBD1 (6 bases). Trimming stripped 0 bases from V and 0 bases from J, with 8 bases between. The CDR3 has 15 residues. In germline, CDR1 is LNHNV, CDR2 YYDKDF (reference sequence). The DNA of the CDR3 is TGTGCCACCAGCAGAGATGGGACAAACCAAGAGACCCAGTACTTC. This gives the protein CATSRDGTNQETQYF.